This TCR beta chain derives from a study of neurological immune-mediated disorders. Study details: The 35 or so multiple sclerosis patients comprised 31 that were relapsing-remitting and 3 that were secondary progressive.

Findings and limits, study-wide: The phylogenetic placement of 18 of 34 multiple sclerosis patients' repertoires in one related-CDR3 cluster constitutes a possible signature.

At least ten counts were recorded for this clonotype. What it recognizes is unknown. 5'RACE with 10-nucleotide random UMIs produced the cDNA. A single record per CDR3 protein comes from TCRdb applying MiXCR to the 5' RACE reads. The sample shows about 21,000 distinct CDR3 sequences, 17% of them seen only once. This TCR came from a young woman with multiple sclerosis. Specimen: CD8+ T cells from blood.

The CDR3 coding sequence is TGTGCCAGCACCGACAGGGGCCTTACCTACGAGCAGTACTTC. It codes for CASTDRGLTYEQYF. The gene calls are TRBV12-3 or TRBV12-4 and TRBJ2-7, with 8 positions matching TRBD1. V dropped 7 bases and J dropped 2; count of bases not matched to a gene: 7. CDR3 size: 14 residues.